Listed below are T cell receptor beta chains from one sample, sequenced in a study of cytomegalovirus exposure and HLA in healthy donors. The repertoire was sequenced with immunoSEQ multiplex PCR; TCRdb's copy has only in-frame clones and lacks some. The sample holds some 150,000 clones, 77% seen once. The sequenced sample consisted of PBMCs. Receptors originate from a woman aged 25-40 years in good health and CMV-seronegative. The CDR3 runs from the conserved cysteine through the conserved F or W. The order of the fields is J gene, D gene, clone size, V gene, CDR3 protein, CDR3 DNA. The D gene is left open where the match is weak. The size of a clone is reported for some rows only, either as once, few or many, or as a class for expanded clones.

TRBJ1-3	-	-	TRBV2	CASSGERNTIYF	TGTGCCAGCAGTGGAGAGAGAAACACCATATATTTT
TRBJ2-7	-	-	TRBV4-3	CASSLYPDGTYEQYF	TGCGCCAGCAGCTTGTACCCAGACGGGACCTACGAGCAGTACTTC
TRBJ2-1	TRBD2	-	TRBV29-1	CSVEGTRLANEQFF	TGCAGCGTTGAAGGGACTAGACTAGCAAATGAGCAGTTCTTC
TRBJ1-4	-	-	TRBV13	CASSFVSGEKLFF	TGTGCCAGCAGCTTTGTCAGCGGTGAAAAACTGTTTTTT
TRBJ1-5	-	-	TRBV6-4	CASSVKGRGRNQPQHF	TGTGCCAGCAGTGTAAAGGGGCGGGGTCGCAATCAGCCCCAGCATTTT
TRBJ1-1	-	-	TRBV5-1	CASSLAGSWTAARGEAFF	TGCGCCAGCAGCTTGGCCGGATCATGGACAGCGGCCAGGGGTGAAGCTTTCTTT
TRBJ1-1	-	few	TRBV27	CASSLAGTEAFF	TGTGCCAGCAGTTTAGCCGGCACTGAAGCTTTCTTT
TRBJ2-2	-	-	TRBV5-4	CASSLTGQFGELFF	TGTGCCAGCAGCTTGACAGGACAGTTCGGGGAGCTGTTTTTT
TRBJ2-1	-	-	TRBV11-3	CASSAGTPWGEQFF	TGTGCCAGCAGCGCGGGGACTCCATGGGGGGAGCAGTTCTTC
TRBJ1-1	-	few	TRBV19	CASSIQASEAFF	TGTGCCAGTAGTATCCAGGCTTCTGAAGCTTTCTTT
TRBJ2-1	TRBD2	-	TRBV7-6	CASQASGLAEYRGEQFF	TGTGCCAGCCAAGCAAGCGGGCTAGCGGAATACCGGGGTGAGCAGTTCTTC
TRBJ2-7	-	-	TRBV11-1	CASSLGLATTYEQYF	TGTGCCAGCAGCTTAGGGCTAGCGACTACCTACGAGCAGTACTTC
TRBJ2-3	-	-	TRBV7-9	CASSLPDRFTGVDTQYF	TGTGCCAGCAGCTTGCCCGACAGGTTTACCGGGGTAGATACGCAGTATTTT
TRBJ2-3	TRBD2	-	TRBV6-5	CASRETSGGTDTQYF	TGTGCCAGCAGGGAGACTAGCGGGGGGACAGATACGCAGTATTTT
TRBJ2-1	-	-	TRBV4-1	CASSQGPRESNEQFF	TGCGCCAGCAGCCAGGGGCCAAGAGAGTCCAATGAGCAGTTCTTC
TRBJ1-1	-	-	TRBV18	CASSPELEDTEAFF	TGTGCCAGCTCACCAGAACTGGAGGACACTGAAGCTTTCTTT
TRBJ2-5	-	few	TRBV5-6	CASSLSSQETQYF	TGTGCCAGCAGCTTGTCTTCCCAAGAGACCCAGTACTTC
TRBJ1-1	-	-	TRBV28	CASSRTGTENTEAFF	TGTGCCAGCAGTCGTACCGGGACTGAGAACACTGAAGCTTTCTTT
TRBJ2-7	TRBD2	-	TRBV9	CASSVDGTTPYEQYF	TGTGCCAGCAGCGTAGACGGGACTACTCCCTACGAGCAGTACTTC
TRBJ2-2	-	once	TRBV30	CAWSWTTLNTGELFF	TGTGCCTGGAGTTGGACAACCCTGAACACCGGGGAGCTGTTTTTT